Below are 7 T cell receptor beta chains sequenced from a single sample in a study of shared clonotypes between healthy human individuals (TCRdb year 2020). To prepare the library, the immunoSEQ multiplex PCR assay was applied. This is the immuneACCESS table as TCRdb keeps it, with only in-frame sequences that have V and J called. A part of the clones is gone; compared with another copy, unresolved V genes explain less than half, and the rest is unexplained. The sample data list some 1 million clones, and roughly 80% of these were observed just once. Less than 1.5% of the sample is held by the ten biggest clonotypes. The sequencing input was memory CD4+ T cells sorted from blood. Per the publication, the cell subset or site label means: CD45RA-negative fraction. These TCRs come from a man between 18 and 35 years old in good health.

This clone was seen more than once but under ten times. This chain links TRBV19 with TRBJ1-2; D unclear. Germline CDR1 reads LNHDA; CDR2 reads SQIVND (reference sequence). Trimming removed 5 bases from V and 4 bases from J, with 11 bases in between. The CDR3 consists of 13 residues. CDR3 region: CASSLREAYGYTF. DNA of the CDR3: TGTGCCAGTAGTTTAAGGGAAGCCTATGGCTACACCTTC.

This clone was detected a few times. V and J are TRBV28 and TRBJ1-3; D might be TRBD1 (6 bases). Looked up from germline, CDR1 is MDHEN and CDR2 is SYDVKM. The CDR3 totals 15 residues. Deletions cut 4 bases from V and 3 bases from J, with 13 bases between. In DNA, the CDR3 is TGTGCCAGCAGTTGGACAGACCTCTGTGGAAACACCATATATTTT. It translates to CASSWTDLCGNTIYF.

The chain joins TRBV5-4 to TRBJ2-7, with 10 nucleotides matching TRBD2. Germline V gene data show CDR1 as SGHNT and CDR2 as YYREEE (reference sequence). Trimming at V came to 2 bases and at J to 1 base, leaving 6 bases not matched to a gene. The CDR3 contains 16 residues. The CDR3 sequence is CASSLGPSGGSYEQYF. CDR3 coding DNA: TGTGCCAGCAGCTTAGGACCTAGCGGGGGATCCTACGAGCAGTACTTC.

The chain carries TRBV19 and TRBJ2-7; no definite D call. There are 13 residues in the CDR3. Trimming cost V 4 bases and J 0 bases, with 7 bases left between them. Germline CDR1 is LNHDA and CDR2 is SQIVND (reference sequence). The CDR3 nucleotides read TGTGCCAGTAGTAAAGGACCCTCCTACGAGCAGTACTTC. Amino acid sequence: CASSKGPSYEQYF.

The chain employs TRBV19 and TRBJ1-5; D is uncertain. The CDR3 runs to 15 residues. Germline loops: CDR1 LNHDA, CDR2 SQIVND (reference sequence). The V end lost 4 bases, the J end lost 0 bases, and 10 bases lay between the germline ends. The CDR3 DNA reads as TGTGCCAGTAGTAGGGAGTTATATAGCAATCAGCCCCAGCATTTT. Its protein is CASSRELYSNQPQHF.

The CDR3: CASSQAGAAYNEQFF. The DNA of the CDR3 is TGTGCCAGCAGCCAGGCGGGGGCTGCCTACAATGAGCAGTTCTTC. The chain recombines TRBV9 with TRBJ2-1, with D possibly TRBD2 on 7 matching bases. This CDR3 has 15 amino acids. Trimming shortened V by 4 bases and J by 2 bases, and 13 bases separated the two germline ends. Germline CDR1 and CDR2: SGDLS and YYNGEE.

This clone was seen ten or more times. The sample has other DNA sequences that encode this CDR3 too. The CDR3 nucleotides read TGTGCCAGCAGCACTGGGACTAGCGGCTCCTACGAGCAGTACTTC. Protein product: CASSTGTSGSYEQYF. This chain links TRBV7-2 with TRBJ2-7; 11 nucleotides agree with TRBD2. Per germline, CDR1 SGHTA and CDR2 FQGNSA. The CDR3 length is 15 residues. J lost 0 bases, V lost 5 bases, and 3 bases had no gene match. Variable domain in full (rest from reference TRBV7-2 and TRBJ2-7): GAGVSQSPSNKVTEKGKDVELRCDPISGHTALYWYRQSLGQGLEFLIYFQGNSAPDKSGLPSDRFSAERTGGSVSTLTIQRTQQEDSAVYLCASSTGTSGSYEQYFGPGTRLTVT.